One and the same sample provided the 21 T cell receptor beta chains below, sequenced in a study of blood T cell repertoires in COVID-19 (dated by TCRdb to the early 2020s). The receptor library was made with the immunoSEQ multiplex PCR assay. Imported from immuneACCESS, the table was reduced by TCRdb to in-frame sequences with V and J called. These copies leave out some clones; in studies compared against another copy, an unresolved V gene accounts for under half, and the cause of the remainder is not known. Across this sample there are about 400,000 clones, with about 89% seen only once. Together, the top ten hold roughly 4% of the sample. Sequenced: peripheral blood. These receptor sequences come from a woman in her thirties with acute or convalescent COVID-19.

The chain has TRBV13 and TRBJ2-7, with TRBD2 matching 7 bases. Germline V gene lookup returns CDR1 PRHDT and CDR2 FYEKMQ (reference sequence). Germline trimming cut 0 bases from V and 3 bases from J; bases unmatched to any gene: 5. The CDR3 has 15 residues. This CDR3 is CASSLGGGGIYEQYF. The CDR3 region has the DNA TGTGCCAGCAGCTTAGGCGGCGGGGGAATCTACGAGCAGTACTTC.

The chain couples TRBV7-9 to TRBJ1-4; 8 bases are shared with TRBD1. The CDR3 runs to 16 residues. The germline CDR1 and CDR2 sequences are SEHNR and FQNEAQ (reference sequence). Unmatched junction bases numbered 8, after V lost 1 base and J lost 7 bases. The CDR3 is CASSLDLDRETEKLFF. CDR3 coding DNA: TGTGCCAGCAGCTTAGATTTGGACAGGGAGACTGAAAAACTGTTTTTT.

The CDR3 here is CASRPLAGGTDTQYF. The CDR3 bases are TGTGCCAGCAGGCCTCTAGCGGGGGGAACAGATACGCAGTATTTT. This chain uses TRBV5-6 with TRBJ2-3; 11 positions agree with TRBD2. CDR3 length: 15 amino acids. Germline CDR1 is SGHDT and CDR2 is YYEEEE. After removal of 5 bases from V and 3 bases from J, the junction contained 5 bases not matched to a gene.

This chain uses TRBV15 with TRBJ2-2; tentatively, D is TRBD1 (6 bases). The CDR3 has 18 residues. Germline lookup yields CDR1 LNHNV and CDR2 YYDKDF (reference sequence). V was cut by 1 base and J by 0 bases, with 15 bases left in between. CDR3 amino acids: CATSRGGHRGPNTGELFF. The CDR3 nucleotides are TGTGCCACCAGCAGAGGGGGGCATAGGGGACCGAACACCGGGGAGCTGTTTTTT.

This chain links TRBV9 with TRBJ2-7; 7 bases agree with TRBD1. The CDR3 spans 14 residues. CDR1 is SGDLS and CDR2 is YYNGEE in the germline V gene. Unmatched junction bases numbered 4, after V lost 2 bases and J lost 2 bases. The DNA of the CDR3 is TGTGCCAGCAGCGTGGGGACAGCGACCTACGAGCAGTACTTC. This sequence encodes CASSVGTATYEQYF. The full variable domain, with the rest looked up from reference TRBV9 and TRBJ2-7, is DSGVTQTPKHLITATGQRVTLRCSPRSGDLSVYWYQQSLDQGLQFLIQYYNGEERAKGNILERFSAQQFPDLHSELNLSSLELGDSALYFCASSVGTATYEQYFGPGTRLTVT.

The V and J genes are TRBV11-2 and TRBJ1-6, with 8 bases that match TRBD1. After removal of 1 base from V and 7 bases from J, the junction contained 6 bases not matched to a gene. This CDR3 comprises 16 residues. CDR1 is SGHAT, CDR2 FQNNGV, per germline. CDR3 sequence: CASSLGQGAKNSPLHF. Written as DNA, the CDR3 is TGTGCCAGCAGCTTAGGGCAGGGGGCCAAGAATTCACCCCTCCACTTT.

This clone occurred a few times. The chain links TRBV9 to TRBJ1-6, with TRBD1 as a possible D gene (6 bases). Trimming took off 0 bases at V and 7 bases at J, with 26 bases between the two ends. Germline lookup yields CDR1 SGDLS and CDR2 YYNGEE. The CDR3 length is 20 residues. CDR3 in amino acids: CASSVVRGRRPEGGNSPLHF. CDR3 bases: TGTGCCAGCAGCGTAGTTAGGGGACGGAGACCCGAGGGGGGGAATTCACCCCTCCACTTT.

This clone was detected only once. V and J are TRBV19 and TRBJ1-2, with 8 positions matching TRBD1. Germline lookup yields CDR1 LNHDA and CDR2 SQIVND (reference sequence). Losses at the gene ends were 8 bases for V and 7 bases for J; bases not matched to a gene: 12. CDR3 length equals 14 residues. CDR3 sequence reads: CASVAGGGIFGYTF. The CDR3 DNA reads as TGTGCCAGTGTAGCAGGGGGCGGAATCTTTGGCTACACCTTC.

This chain connects TRBV18 to TRBJ2-1; 10 bases match TRBD2. Germline CDR1 KGHSH, CDR2 LQKENI. The CDR3 is made up of 15 amino acids. Losses at the gene ends were 5 bases for V and 4 bases for J; bases not matched to a gene: 5. The CDR3 region has the DNA TGTGCCAGCTCATTCGGACTAGCGGATTACAATGAGCAGTTCTTC. Its translation is CASSFGLADYNEQFF.

V is TRBV6-5 and J is TRBJ1-1; D remains unclear. Per the germline V gene, CDR1 is MNHEY and CDR2 is SVGAGI. V was trimmed by 8 bases and J by 0 bases, leaving 10 bases between them. The CDR3 runs to 13 residues. The CDR3 DNA is TGTGCCAGCCCCACAGAGATGAACACTGAAGCTTTCTTT. Amino acid sequence: CASPTEMNTEAFF.

The CDR3 loop is CASSPTSSLNTEAFF. The CDR3 DNA is TGTGCCAGCAGCCCCACGTCGAGTTTGAACACTGAAGCTTTCTTT. The V and J genes are TRBV11-2 and TRBJ1-1; no definite D call. This CDR3 spans 15 amino acids. Germline V gene data show CDR1 as SGHAT and CDR2 as FQNNGV. V gave up 5 bases and J gave up 0 bases, with 13 bases separating them.

This clone was detected once. V gene TRBV30 combines with J gene TRBJ1-4; TRBD1 agrees at 8 bases. The CDR3 length is 14 residues. After removal of 4 bases from V and 5 bases from J, the junction contained 6 bases not matched to a gene. Per germline, CDR1 GTSNPN and CDR2 SVGIG (reference sequence). As DNA, the CDR3 is TGTGCCTGGAACAGGGGGAAGAGGAATGAAAAACTGTTTTTT. This gives the protein CAWNRGKRNEKLFF.

This chain joins TRBV23-1 and TRBJ1-5, with 12 bases lining up with TRBD1. TRBV23-1 is assigned to the ORF class and has an uncertain function. V was pared by 0 bases and J by 2 bases, with 8 bases of the junction left unmatched. CDR3 size: 19 residues. The CDR3 protein is CASSQSGTGGFRGNQPQHF. CDR3 nucleotide sequence: TGCGCCAGCAGTCAATCCGGGACAGGGGGCTTTCGGGGCAATCAGCCCCAGCATTTT.

V is TRBV5-6 and J is TRBJ2-7; possible D gene TRBD2, 5 bases. This CDR3 region has 14 residues. Germline V lookup: CDR1 SGHDT, CDR2 YYEEEE. Between the trimmed V and J ends, which lost 2 bases and 4 bases, there was a span of 13 bases. CDR3 protein: CASSFYAGSYEQYF. CDR3 nucleotide sequence: TGTGCCAGCAGCTTCTACGCGGGTTCTTACGAGCAGTACTTC.

The chain combines TRBV15 with TRBJ1-5; no definite D call. The CDR3 consists of 18 residues. Germline CDR1 LNHNV, CDR2 YYDKDF (reference sequence). V was shortened by 0 bases and J by 7 bases, with 22 bases between the two germline ends. CDR3 DNA sequence: TGTGCCACCAGCAGAGAGGTTCAGGCGTCTCGGGGATGGCAGCCCCAGCATTTT. The encoded protein is CATSREVQASRGWQPQHF.

Concerning this clone itself: Other nucleotide sequences in the sample specify the same CDR3. The CDR3: CASSLTGGGDEQFF. The CDR3, as DNA: TGTGCCAGCAGCTTGACAGGGGGCGGCGATGAGCAGTTCTTC. V is TRBV7-9 and J is TRBJ2-1; 10 bases fit TRBD1. There are 14 residues in the CDR3. J gave up 8 bases and V 3 bases, and 4 bases lay outside the gene matches. CDR1 SEHNR and CDR2 FQNEAQ come from the germline V gene (reference sequence).

The chain employs TRBV9 and TRBJ2-5, with D possibly matching TRBD2 (6 bases). The germline CDR1 and CDR2 sequences are SGDLS and YYNGEE. The CDR3 spans 15 residues. The V end lost 0 bases, the J end lost 4 bases, and 13 bases lay between the germline ends. This chain's CDR3 is CASSVGTTRGETQYF. CDR3 in DNA: TGTGCCAGCAGCGTAGGGACGACTAGAGGAGAGACCCAGTACTTC.

CDR3 amino acids: CASSWGGTSGEETQYF. The CDR3 DNA sequence: TGCGCCAGCAGCTGGGGCGGGACTAGCGGGGAAGAGACCCAGTACTTC. J is TRBJ2-5 and V is TRBV5-1; 13 bases are a match to TRBD2. The germline V gene encodes CDR1 SGHRS and CDR2 YFSETQ. This CDR3 has 16 amino acids. With V trimmed by 3 bases and J by 3 bases, 5 bases remained unmatched.

The chain uses TRBV9 and TRBJ2-3; D gene unclear. This CDR3 contains 15 residues. The ends were cut back, 1 base at V and 1 base at J, with 10 bases in the middle. Germline CDR1 reads SGDLS; CDR2 reads YYNGEE. The chain's CDR3 is CASSVPSRGTDTQYF. The CDR3 DNA is TGTGCCAGCAGCGTACCGTCACGGGGCACAGATACGCAGTATTTT.

This clone has only a few counts. The chain couples TRBV3-1 (or the pseudogene TRBV3-2) to TRBJ1-3; D ambiguous. The length of the CDR3 is 13 residues. The V gene's germline CDR1 is LGHDT and CDR2 YNNKEL (reference sequence). The V end lost 4 bases, the J end lost 10 bases, and 14 bases lay between the germline ends. The CDR3 region has the DNA TGTGCCAGCAGCCTTGGGCCACCCCAAACCATATATTTT. Translated, it gives CASSLGPPQTIYF.

The chain employs TRBV12-1 and TRBJ2-2; the table's D call of TRBD2 was not tested on the DNA. TRBV12-1 has pseudogene status. The CDR3 has 18 amino acids. The CDR3 DNA reads TGTGCCAGCAGCACAGGGACTAGCGGGGGGGCCCGGCGTGGGGAGCTGTTTTTT. As protein: CASSTGTSGGARRGELFF.